Listed here are 24 T cell receptor beta chains from one sample, sequenced in a study of Ad26.COV2.S vaccination and SARS-CoV-2 variants. Clones were sequenced by immunoSEQ multiplex PCR, and TCRdb holds only the in-frame ones, with some missing. Seen here are 200,000 to 300,000 clones, roughly 90% observed once, and the top ten hold about 10%. Treatment given: roughly 18 received Ad26.COV2.S at low or high dose, single or two shots; about 5 received placebo; per-sample allocation not given. It was on day 63 after the first vaccine or placebo injection that samples were taken. Sample: peripheral blood, taken in a trial of Ad26.COV2.S vaccine versus placebo. The receptors derive from a person between 18 and 60 years old who received the Ad26.COV2.S COVID-19 vaccine or a placebo.

The J gene is TRBJ2-7, the V gene TRBV5-8, with D tentatively TRBD2 (6 bases). Germline V gene sequence: CDR1 SGHTS, CDR2 YDEGEE. Trimming left V 5 bases short and J 3 bases short, with 15 bases between. CDR3 size: 14 residues. In DNA form, the CDR3 reads TGTGCCAGCAGTCTTGGGGGGTTTGACTACGAGCAGTACTTC. Its protein is CASSLGGFDYEQYF.

The chain recombines TRBV5-6 with TRBJ2-5; D is unclear. The CDR3 runs to 15 residues. With 0 bases removed from V and 5 bases from J, the gap between germline ends came to 14 bases. Per germline, CDR1 SGHDT and CDR2 YYEEEE. The CDR3 protein is CASSLVVSWWETQYF. For the CDR3, the DNA is TGTGCCAGCAGCTTGGTGGTCAGTTGGTGGGAGACCCAGTACTTC. The variable domain in full, completed from reference TRBV5-6 and TRBJ2-5, reads DAGVTQSPTHLIKTRGQQVTLRCSPKSGHDTVSWYQQALGQGPQFIFQYYEEEERQRGNFPDRFSGHQFPNYSSELNVNALLLGDSALYLCASSLVVSWWETQYFGPGTRLLVL.

A few counts support this clone. This rearrangement joins TRBV28 to TRBJ2-5; a weak D match, TRBD2 (5 bases). The CDR3 runs to 15 residues. V lost 3 bases, J lost 1 base, and 12 bases lay in between. The germline V gene encodes CDR1 MDHEN and CDR2 SYDVKM. CDR3 bases: TGTGCCAGCAGTTTCCAGGACGGACTCCAAGAGACCCAGTACTTC. This sequence encodes CASSFQDGLQETQYF.

Here the CDR3 reads CAWSYGQGHYEQYF. CDR3 nucleotide sequence: TGTGCCTGGAGTTATGGACAGGGCCACTACGAGCAGTACTTC. This chain joins TRBV30 and TRBJ2-7, with 8 bases fitting TRBD1. The V and J ends lost 2 bases and 3 bases, in that order; junction bases with no gene match: 6. The germline gives CDR1 GTSNPN, CDR2 SVGIG (reference sequence). The CDR3 covers 14 residues.

The V call is TRBV7-2, the J call TRBJ2-1, with a tentative D call TRBD2 (6 bases). The CDR3 runs to 13 residues. The V gene's germline CDR1 is SGHTA and CDR2 FQGNSA. Trimming removed 8 bases at V and 3 bases at J, with 11 bases between. The CDR3 spells CASASGSYNEQFF. The CDR3 DNA is TGTGCCAGCGCATCCGGGAGCTACAATGAGCAGTTCTTC.

The V and J genes are TRBV6-5 and TRBJ2-1; D not resolved. From germline, CDR1 is MNHEY and CDR2 SVGAGI. Trimming removed 1 base from V and 6 bases from J, with 1 base in between. This CDR3 spans 11 amino acids. CDR3 protein: CASSYFNEQFF. The CDR3, as DNA: TGTGCCAGCAGTTACTTCAATGAGCAGTTCTTC.

The rearrangement uses TRBV6-2 or TRBV6-3 and TRBJ2-1; 8 bases agree with TRBD2. The trim removed 0 bases at V and 8 bases at J, leaving 12 bases unmatched. Germline loops: CDR1 MNHEY, CDR2 SVGEGT. This CDR3 comprises 17 residues. The CDR3 region has the DNA TGTGCCAGCAGTTACTCGGCACTAGCGGTGAGGCGCGATGAGCAGTTCTTC. Its translation is CASSYSALAVRRDEQFF.

The chain recombines TRBV11-2 with TRBJ2-7, with D perhaps matching TRBD1 (5 bases). Germline values: CDR1 SGHAT, CDR2 FQNNGV. V shed 4 bases and J shed 6 bases, with 16 bases lying between them. This CDR3 contains 14 residues. The CDR3 nucleotides read TGTGCCAGCAGCTCAACTTGGGTAGGGGCCGAGCAGTACTTC. Translation gives CASSSTWVGAEQYF.

The chain is built from TRBV2 and TRBJ2-5; 8 bases match TRBD2. CDR1 is SNHLY, CDR2 FYNNEI, per germline. The CDR3 length is 14 residues. Trimming at V came to 4 bases and at J to 1 base, leaving 2 bases not matched to a gene. CDR3 sequence (DNA): TGTGCCAGCAGTGGGGGACTAGGCCAAGAGACCCAGTACTTC. It specifies CASSGGLGQETQYF.

The V call is TRBV3-1 (or the pseudogene TRBV3-2), the J call TRBJ1-2; tentatively, D is TRBD1 (6 bases). The V gene lost 4 bases and the J gene lost 7 bases, with 19 bases spanning the gap. The length of the CDR3 is 15 residues. Germline-derived CDR1 and CDR2 are LGHDT and YNNKEL (reference sequence). CDR3 protein: CASSRIIQEGGGYTF. The CDR3 DNA sequence: TGTGCCAGCAGCCGGATTATACAGGAGGGGGGTGGCTACACCTTC.

V is TRBV9 and J is TRBJ1-2, with D unresolved. The CDR3 covers 13 residues. Trimming removed 2 bases at V and 4 bases at J, with 9 bases between. Germline CDR1 and CDR2: SGDLS and YYNGEE. Here the CDR3 reads CASSVGQFYGYTF. The DNA of the CDR3 is TGTGCCAGCAGCGTCGGTCAGTTCTATGGCTACACCTTC.

This clone came up once. The chain carries TRBV13 and TRBJ1-6; a possible D gene is TRBD1 (5 bases). Germline V gene sequence: CDR1 PRHDT, CDR2 FYEKMQ (reference sequence). This CDR3 is built from 14 residues. Trimming pared 6 bases from V and 8 bases from J, leaving 14 bases between. CDR3 nucleotides: TGTGCCAGCAGATCCCGAGGGGAGGATTCACCCCTCCACTTT. Its translation: CASRSRGEDSPLHF.

The chain joins TRBV9 to TRBJ2-3, with D unresolved. Trimming took 2 bases from V and 0 from J, leaving 16 bases between them. CDR3 size: 17 residues. Germline values: CDR1 SGDLS, CDR2 YYNGEE. The CDR3 DNA follows: TGTGCCAGCAGCGTGAAGGGCGCACCTACTAGCACAGATACGCAGTATTTT. Translated, it gives CASSVKGAPTSTDTQYF.

This clone has just one count. This chain connects TRBV3-1 (or the pseudogene TRBV3-2) to TRBJ2-7; D possibly corresponds to TRBD1 (6 bases). Germline values: CDR1 LGHDT, CDR2 YNNKEL (reference sequence). V was pared by 1 base and J by 2 bases, with 9 bases between. CDR3 length: 14 amino acids. CDR3 bases: TGTGCCAGCAGCCAAGGCAGGGGCCCCTACGAGCAGTACTTC. The encoded protein is CASSQGRGPYEQYF.

The chain combines TRBV28 with TRBJ2-4, with 7 positions matching TRBD2. Germline V gives CDR1 MDHEN, CDR2 SYDVKM. The V segment lost 6 bases and the J segment 9 bases; nucleotides outside the gene matches: 14. The CDR3 has 15 residues. DNA for the CDR3: TGTGCCAGCAGCTCTCATGGGAGGGCCGTAACCATTCAGTACTTC. Translation gives CASSSHGRAVTIQYF.

The CDR3 reads CASSRGTSGSYEQYF. The CDR3 bases are TGTGCCAGCAGCCGAGGGACTTCAGGCTCCTACGAGCAGTACTTC. This chain connects TRBV27 to TRBJ2-7; a possible D gene is TRBD2 (6 bases). The CDR3 has 15 residues. CDR1 and CDR2 from the germline V gene are MNHEY and SMNVEV (reference sequence). Trimming left V 6 bases short and J 0 bases short, with 15 bases between.

The rearrangement joins TRBV29-1 to TRBJ2-1; 11 bases are shared with TRBD2. The ends lost 7 bases at V and 4 bases at J; junction bases unmatched: 9. CDR3 size: 15 residues. Germline V CDR1 and CDR2: SQVTM, ANQGSEA. In nucleotides, the CDR3 is TGCAGCGCCCTAGGGACTAGCGGCAGTTACAATGAGCAGTTCTTC. It codes for CSALGTSGSYNEQFF.

The V and J genes are TRBV3-1 (or the pseudogene TRBV3-2) and TRBJ2-3; no definite D call. CDR1 is LGHDT and CDR2 is YNNKEL in the germline V gene (reference sequence). This CDR3 contains 13 residues. V was trimmed by 5 bases and J by 2 bases, leaving 8 bases between them. The CDR3 is CASSTRHTDTQYF. CDR3 nucleotides: TGTGCCAGCAGCACCCGGCACACAGATACGCAGTATTTT.

The chain uses TRBV28 and TRBJ2-7; D possibly corresponds to TRBD1 (5 bases). There are 15 residues in the CDR3. V was cut by 2 bases and J by 1 base, with 12 bases left in between. The V gene's germline CDR1 is MDHEN and CDR2 SYDVKM. CDR3 loop: CASSLPFQGSYEQYF. Written as DNA, the CDR3 is TGTGCCAGCAGTTTACCCTTTCAGGGTTCCTACGAGCAGTACTTC.

The chain employs TRBV7-8 and TRBJ1-6, with 7 positions matching TRBD1. Per germline, CDR1 SGHVS and CDR2 FQNEAQ. The CDR3 totals 16 residues. The J segment lost 7 bases and the V segment lost 5 bases, leaving 11 bases of the junction unmatched. The CDR3 DNA is TGTGCCAGCAGCCCCGAAGACAGGGTAAAGAATTCACCCCTCCACTTT. This sequence encodes CASSPEDRVKNSPLHF.

This clone appeared a single time. The genes are TRBV4-3 and TRBJ2-7; D gene unclear. This CDR3 is built from 15 residues. Germline CDR1 is LGHNA and CDR2 is YSLEER. Trimming cost V 0 bases and J 0 bases, with 9 bases left between them. The CDR3 protein is CASSQDFGFSYEQYF. The CDR3 bases are TGCGCCAGCAGCCAAGATTTCGGCTTCTCCTACGAGCAGTACTTC.

In DNA form, the CDR3 reads TGTGCCAGCAGTCCCTCGGGTGTACAGTACTTC. This codes for CASSPSGVQYF. The chain combines TRBV28 with TRBJ2-7; D is uncertain. Trimming cost V 5 bases and J 10 bases, with 12 bases left between them. The CDR3 totals 11 residues. Germline assignment: CDR1 MDHEN and CDR2 SYDVKM.

V is TRBV19 and J is TRBJ1-5; 7 bases align to TRBD1. With V trimmed by 6 bases and J by 5 bases, 4 bases remained unmatched. Germline V gene lookup returns CDR1 LNHDA and CDR2 SQIVND (reference sequence). The length of the CDR3 is 13 residues. The CDR3: CASSPQGDQPQHF. In nucleotides, the CDR3 is TGTGCCAGTAGCCCCCAGGGGGATCAGCCCCAGCATTTT. Together with reference TRBV19 and TRBJ1-5, the CDR3 gives the full variable domain: DGGITQSPKYLFRKEGQNVTLSCEQNLNHDAMYWYRQDPGQGLRLIYYSQIVNDFQKGDIAEGYSVSREKKESFPLTVTSAQKNPTAFYLCASSPQGDQPQHFGDGTRLSIL.

The chain joins TRBV28 to TRBJ2-7; 10 bases fit TRBD2. There are 15 residues in the CDR3. Germline values: CDR1 MDHEN, CDR2 SYDVKM. The trim removed 3 bases at V and 5 bases at J, leaving 7 bases unmatched. The CDR3 nucleotides read TGTGCCAGCAGTTTTAGCGGGAGGCCTGGAGACGAGCAGTACTTC. Its translation: CASSFSGRPGDEQYF. Full variable domain (missing parts from reference TRBV28 and TRBJ2-7): DVKVTQSSRYLVKRTGEKVFLECVQDMDHENMFWYRQDPGLGLRLIYFSYDVKMKEKGDIPEGYSVSREKKERFSLILESASTNQTSMYLCASSFSGRPGDEQYFGPGTRLTVT.